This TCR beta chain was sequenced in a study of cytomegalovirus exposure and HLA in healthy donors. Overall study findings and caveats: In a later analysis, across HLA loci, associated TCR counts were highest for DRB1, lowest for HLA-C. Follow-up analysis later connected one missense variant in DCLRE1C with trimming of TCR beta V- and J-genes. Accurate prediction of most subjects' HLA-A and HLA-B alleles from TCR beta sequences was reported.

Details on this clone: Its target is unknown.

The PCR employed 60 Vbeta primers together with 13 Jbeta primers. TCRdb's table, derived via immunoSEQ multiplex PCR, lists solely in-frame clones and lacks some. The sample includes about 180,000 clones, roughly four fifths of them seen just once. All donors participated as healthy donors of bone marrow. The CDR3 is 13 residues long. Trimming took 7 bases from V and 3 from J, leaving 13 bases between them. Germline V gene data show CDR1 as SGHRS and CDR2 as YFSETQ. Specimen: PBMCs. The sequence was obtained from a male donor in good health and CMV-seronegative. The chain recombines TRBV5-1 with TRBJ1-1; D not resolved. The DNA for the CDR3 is TGCGCCAGCTCAGAAATACAGCACACTGAAGCTTTCTTT. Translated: CASSEIQHTEAFF.